This TCR beta chain was documented in a study of T cell repertoires in cytomegalovirus infection (dated by TCRdb to 2018 to 2020). General notes on the study: The HLA type of each donor mattered for the analysis, because public TCR beta signatures pointed to carriage of CMV infection along with the matching HLA type.

Sequencing took place on an Illumina HiSeq 1500. TCRdb passed the public sequencing reads through fastp at Q25 and MiXCR, retaining productive beta sequences. Rows with one shared CDR3 protein collapse into an entry with the most common genes and DNA. In all, the sample holds about 140,000 distinct CDR3 sequences, and under 8.5% of those were seen once. The ten largest clones capture roughly 18% of the sample. This clonotype was detected many times. The antigen this receptor binds is unknown. Per-base quality was not reported, and no clone a single base away is much larger than it. CDR1 and CDR2, looked up from the germline V gene (reference sequence), are LNHDA and SQIVND. Measured from the cysteine to the phenylalanine, the CDR3 is 16 residues long. The kept DNA is CDR3 alone, 48 bases in frame from the first base. V drops 4 bases and J drops 5 bases, leaving 17 bases in between. Results the study describes overall, beyond this receptor: Carriers of CMV infection plus the relevant HLA type were discriminated by the cumulative frequency of public TCR beta family members in the study cohort and in an independent roughly 340-donor cohort. The ex vivo response was dominated by HLA-C-restricted CMV-specific TCR beta clonotypes, and the single most frequent clonotype in two of eight donors was supplied by these HLA-C-restricted clonotypes.

This sequence originates from a human donor in good health (CMV status not recorded). Some clones in this sample may be carry-over from other donors' samples. The V and J segments used are TRBV19 and TRBJ2-2; the D gene identity is not certain. The sample comprised PBMCs. The nucleotides are TGTGCCAGTAGTACCGGTCGTAGACCGAGGACCGGGGAGCTGTTTTTT. This codes for CASSTGRRPRTGELFF. Here the CDR3 is joined to the reference TRBV19 and TRBJ2-2 genes, and the full variable domain is: DGGITQSPKYLFRKEGQNVTLSCEQNLNHDAMYWYRQDPGQGLRLIYYSQIVNDFQKGDIAEGYSVSREKKESFPLTVTSAQKNPTAFYLCASSTGRRPRTGELFFGEGSRLTVL.